The clone carrying this T cell receptor beta chain was recorded only once. Its specificity is not known. This entry is derived from a study of OX40 agonist ivuxolimab in advanced cancers. Study-level background: Each patient was given ivuxolimab into a vein every 2 weeks, at 0.01 to 10 mg/kg.

CDR1 and CDR2 (germline): LNHNV, YYDKDF (reference sequence). After removal of 1 base from V and 1 base from J, the junction contained 3 bases not matched to a gene. CDR3 length equals 15 residues. Patients were excluded for autoimmune disease history or systemic immunosuppression. Study conclusions and caveats: Compared with others, partial responders at 0.1-3.0 mg/kg displayed clonal expansion among the lowest. Mean expanded clone counts were higher in CD8+ than CD4+ T cells.

Clones were sequenced by immunoSEQ multiplex PCR, and TCRdb holds only the in-frame ones, with some missing. The table has roughly 48,000 clones, 80% to 90% seen once. This material consisted of CD4+ or CD8+ T cells sorted from blood, taken in a trial of the OX40 agonist ivuxolimab. The rearrangement joins TRBV15 to TRBJ2-7; 8 bases are a match to TRBD1. This receptor was identified in an adult with an advanced solid tumor such as melanoma, head and neck, liver or kidney cancer. The CDR3 bases are TGTGCCACCAGCAGAGGAGGACAGGGTTCCTACGAGCAGTACTTC. This codes for CATSRGGQGSYEQYF.